This TCR beta chain was identified in a study of T cell responses to AZD1222 COVID-19 vaccine. Background on the study: Investigators merged groups given second doses at roughly 4 or roughly 12 weeks. General study findings and limits: Spike-specific TCR breadth and depth grew following two AZD1222 doses.

The data were produced by immunoSEQ multiplex PCR, yet TCRdb's version contains in-frame clones alone and is incomplete. The table shows some 140,000 clones, with 88% occurring only once. Note on this clone: Its target is not known.

CDR1 is SGHDT, CDR2 YYEEEE, per germline. The length of the CDR3 is 15 residues. V was pared by 5 bases and J by 4 bases, with 18 bases between. This clonotype was obtained from an adult in good health. The specimen was peripheral blood, collected on day 0 of AZD1222 vaccination. This chain joins TRBV5-6 and TRBJ1-2; D ambiguous. The CDR3 coding sequence is TGTGCCAGCAGACTGGCGGCGGCCGTTGTCTATGGCTACACCTTC. Translated: CASRLAAAVVYGYTF.